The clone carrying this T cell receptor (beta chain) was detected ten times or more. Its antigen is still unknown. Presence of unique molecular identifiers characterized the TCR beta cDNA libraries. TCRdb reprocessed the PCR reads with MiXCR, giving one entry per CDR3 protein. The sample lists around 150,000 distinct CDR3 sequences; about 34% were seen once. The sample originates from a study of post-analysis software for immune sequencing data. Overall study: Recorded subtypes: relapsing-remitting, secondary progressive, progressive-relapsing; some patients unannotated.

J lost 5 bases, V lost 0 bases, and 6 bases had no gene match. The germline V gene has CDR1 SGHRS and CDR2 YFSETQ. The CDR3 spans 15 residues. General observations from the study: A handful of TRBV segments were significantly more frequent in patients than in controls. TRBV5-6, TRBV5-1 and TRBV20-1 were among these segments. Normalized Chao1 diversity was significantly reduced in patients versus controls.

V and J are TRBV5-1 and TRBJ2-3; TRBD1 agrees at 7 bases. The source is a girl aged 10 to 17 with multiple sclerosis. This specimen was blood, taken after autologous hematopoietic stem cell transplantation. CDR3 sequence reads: CASSLGASGGDTQYF. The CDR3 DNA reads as TGCGCCAGCAGCTTGGGGGCCTCAGGGGGAGATACGCAGTATTTT.